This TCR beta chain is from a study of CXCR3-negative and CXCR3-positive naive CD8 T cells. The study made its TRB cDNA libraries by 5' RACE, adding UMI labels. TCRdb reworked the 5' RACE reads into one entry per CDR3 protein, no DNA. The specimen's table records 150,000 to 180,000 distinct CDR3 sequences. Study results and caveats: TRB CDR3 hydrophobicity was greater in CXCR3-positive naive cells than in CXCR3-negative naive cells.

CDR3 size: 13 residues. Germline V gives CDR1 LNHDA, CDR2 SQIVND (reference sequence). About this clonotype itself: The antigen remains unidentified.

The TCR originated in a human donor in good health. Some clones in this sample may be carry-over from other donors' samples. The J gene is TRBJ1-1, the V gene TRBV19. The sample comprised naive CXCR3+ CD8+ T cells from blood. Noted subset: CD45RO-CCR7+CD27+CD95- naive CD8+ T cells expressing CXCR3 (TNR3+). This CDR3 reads CASSNLMNTEAFF.